This TCR beta chain was identified during a study of blood T cell repertoires in COVID-19. Across the study: Sample material is recorded as cDNA or gDNA derived from T cells, B-cell-depleted T cells, or PBMCs.

Study processing details: Reference gene primer amplification gave estimated nucleated cell counts. The assay was immunoSEQ multiplex PCR, and TCRdb's table has in-frame clones only and misses some. V, J and clone size are those of that table, while D and trimming were read from the DNA. The table records some 140,000 clones, less than 90% of them present only once. The length of the CDR3 is 14 residues. Germline trimming cut 5 bases from V and 5 bases from J; bases unmatched to any gene: 5. Germline CDR1 and CDR2: SEHNR and FQNEAQ (reference sequence). The origin of this receptor is a man in his sixties with acute or convalescent COVID-19. This chain connects TRBV7-9 to TRBJ1-5; TRBD1 aligns across 8 bases. Sequencing was done on a sample of peripheral blood. CDR3 nucleotide sequence: TGTGCCAGCAGCCTGGACAGGGACGATCAGCCCCAGCATTTT. It is translated as CASSLDRDDQPQHF.